This T cell receptor beta chain was sequenced during a study of cytomegalovirus exposure and HLA in healthy donors. Study conclusions and caveats: Some public TCRs appeared in many individuals, while most sequences were rare. Cytomegalovirus association was assigned to around 150 TCR beta chains. It was confirmed in vitro that three of the CMV-associated chains were specific for CMV antigens.

The donors were members of the validation cohort, which comprised 120 subjects and was separate from the first cohort of 600 to 850 subjects. CDR3 length: 15 amino acids. The V and J ends lost 3 bases and 4 bases, in that order; junction bases with no gene match: 8. Germline V lookup: CDR1 SGHAT, CDR2 FQNNGV. TCRdb's copy holds only in-frame clones and misses some; the assay was immunoSEQ multiplex PCR. Among over 35,000 clones listed, approximately 95% were seen once. For this clone: The antigen is undetermined.

This TCR was recovered from a young man in good health and CMV-seronegative. The chain is built from TRBV11-2 and TRBJ2-5; the match to TRBD2 covers 7 bases. The material sequenced was PBMCs. The CDR3 loop reads CASSFGVGRGETQYF. CDR3 coding DNA: TGTGCCAGCAGCTTTGGGGTTGGGAGGGGAGAGACCCAGTACTTC.